These T cell receptor beta chains were read from a single sample in a study of blood T cell repertoires in COVID-19. Using immunoSEQ multiplex PCR, the repertoire was profiled, and TCRdb retains in-frame clones only, with some absent. This table holds about 250,000 clones, 83% found once. The sequenced sample was peripheral blood. The receptors stem from a man in his forties or fifties with active or convalescent COVID-19. Each CDR3 is given without its conserved first and last residue.

j_gene	v_gene	CDR3aa
TRBJ2-5	TRBV7-2	ASSLEAMGPWPGGETQY
TRBJ1-2	TRBV2	ASRGRDSYGYT
TRBJ1-5	TRBV6-1	ASSDRARQPQH
TRBJ2-5	TRBV5-8	ASSRRDRGRGETQY
TRBJ1-1	TRBV5-8	ASSLGHFSTEAF
TRBJ2-7	TRBV4-3	ASSQGDGLHEQY
TRBJ1-5	TRBV29-1	SVRQGLNQPQH
TRBJ1-5	TRBV6-2/TRBV6-3	ASSWTGLPNQPQH
TRBJ2-3	TRBV5-4	ASSSRGGTDTQY
TRBJ2-3	TRBV4-1	ASSQGRARAKLERDTQY
TRBJ2-3	TRBV5-1	ASSWAHVDTQY
TRBJ1-4	TRBV20-1	SASEPRQGGEKLF
TRBJ2-3	TRBV7-9	ASSLGGQGSDTQY
TRBJ2-2	TRBV30	AWSEGDPGELF
TRBJ1-2	TRBV3-1/TRBV3-2	ASSQYLNRVLGGYT
TRBJ1-1	TRBV3-1/TRBV3-2	ASSQWDRGPGTEAF
TRBJ1-6	TRBV28	ASSVPGQGLSNSPLH
TRBJ2-2	TRBV4-1	ASSHPGHNTGELF
TRBJ1-2	TRBV11-2	ASSLGSGGGGYT
TRBJ2-7	TRBV18	ASSPVASGSNEQY